The TCR beta chain under discussion was sequenced for a study of regulatory T cells in long-lasting Graves disease. V shed 1 base and J 6 bases; nucleotides not matched to a gene: 5. CDR1 is GTSNPN and CDR2 is SVGIG in the germline V gene (reference sequence). The CDR3 is 15 residues long. Time point in this sample: newly diagnosed GD, antithyroid drugs for less than 3 months. Extracted RNA from PBMCs served as the source of the TCR library. Arm-PCR with iRepertoire HTBI primers amplified the CDR3 regions for these TCR beta libraries. TCRdb re-called the multiplex PCR reads through MiXCR, storing one row per CDR3 protein. The table includes a few hundred thousand distinct CDR3 sequences, about a sixth detected once. The sample holds many counts of this clonotype. The same sample was also studied in work on T cells in Graves' hyperthyroidism and ophthalmopathy.

The chain couples TRBV30 to TRBJ2-1; 11 nucleotides agree with TRBD1. The sequencing used peripheral blood mononuclear cells (PBMCs), collected at new diagnosis, from a patient treated with antithyroid drugs. The sequence derives from a woman aged 18-29 years with Graves disease. CDR3 loop: CAWSGDRGSVNEQFF. The CDR3 coding sequence is TGTGCCTGGAGTGGGGACAGGGGGTCGGTCAATGAGCAGTTCTTC.